This TCR beta chain is drawn from a study of cytomegalovirus exposure and HLA in healthy donors. General observations from the study: In a later analysis, V- and J-gene trimming of beta chains associated with a DCLRE1C missense variant, replicated independently.

It was with 60 Vbeta and 13 Jbeta primers that the PCR ran. Generated by immunoSEQ multiplex PCR, the TCRdb table keeps only in-frame clones and is missing some. In the table there are 150,000 to 200,000 clones, around 75% of which are singletons. Concerning this clone itself: The target antigen is unknown.

Sampled while nominally healthy, donors likely had unrecorded immune exposures. Germline assignment: CDR1 SGHRS and CDR2 YFSETQ. Losses at the gene ends were 4 bases for V and 4 bases for J; bases not matched to a gene: 4. The CDR3 has 15 amino acids. This receptor was identified in a woman aged 40 to 49 in good health and CMV-seropositive. The V gene is TRBV5-1, the J gene TRBJ2-1, with 11 bases that match TRBD2. Sequencing was done on a sample of PBMCs. In nucleotides, the CDR3 is TGCGCCAGCAGCCCGGGACTAGCGGAATACAATGAGCAGTTCTTC. Protein product: CASSPGLAEYNEQFF.